This T cell receptor beta chain was observed in a study of blood T cell repertoires in COVID-19. With 4 bases clipped from V and 3 bases from J, the junction kept 8 bases outside the gene matches. The CDR3 spans 15 residues. CDR1 is SEHNR, CDR2 FQNEAQ, per germline (reference sequence). Data came from immunoSEQ multiplex PCR; TCRdb stores just in-frame clones and leaves some out. The table shows over 200,000 clones, with roughly 85% occurring only once. Sequencing was carried out using PBMCs or T cells enriched from blood (not recorded which). The chain couples TRBV7-9 to TRBJ2-7, with TRBD2 matching 8 bases. This TCR was sampled from a man between 35 and 55 years old who had recovered from COVID-19. Here the CDR3 DNA reads TGTGCCAGCAGCTCTGGGGCTAGCGGGCTCTACGAGCAGTACTTC. Amino acids: CASSSGASGLYEQYF.